This TCR beta chain comes out of a study of blood T cells in healthy people across ages. Background on the study: Template switching caught about one barcoded beta molecule for each two T cells. The study, taken as a whole, reports: As naive T cell percentage varied, TCR beta diversity correlated strongly with it. PBMCs left unsorted prevented a conclusive naive versus antigen-experienced comparison.

The germline V gene encodes CDR1 SQVTM and CDR2 ANQGSEA. Between the trimmed V and J ends, which lost 7 bases and 8 bases, there was a span of 12 bases. CDR3 length equals 12 residues. As regards this clonotype: Its antigen is not known. It may be a read error: a sequence one base away is much more abundant.

Combining a sample-barcoded 5' primer with a J-beta primer mix, a second PCR ran for about 7 to 11 cycles. The template-switch adaptor was a 5' adaptor with 12 random nucleotides. It tagged each cDNA molecule. TCRdb passed the 5' RACE reads through MiXCR, listing each CDR3 protein once. The table shows fewer than 900,000 distinct CDR3 sequences, with about 40% occurring only once. Sample: blood. The chain uses TRBV29-1 and TRBJ2-6; D gene uncertain. The sequence was collected from a woman in her fifties or sixties in good health. CDR3 loop: CSAAVGTNVLTF. DNA of the CDR3: TGCAGCGCGGCCGTAGGGACCAACGTCCTGACTTTC.